What follows are 16 T cell receptor beta chains derived from one specimen sequenced in a study of cytomegalovirus exposure and HLA in healthy donors. Primers for the PCR totalled 60 Vbeta and 13 Jbeta. Clones were read by immunoSEQ multiplex PCR, and TCRdb kept only the in-frame ones, dropping some. The sample lists around 170,000 clones, roughly four fifths occurring once. Material for sequencing was PBMCs. The receptors shown here come from a man aged 40-49 years in good health and CMV-seronegative.

Only a few counts were recorded for this clone. V gene TRBV9 combines with J gene TRBJ1-2; D is unresolved. The CDR3 is 14 amino acids. Germline CDR1 SGDLS, CDR2 YYNGEE. V was clipped by 4 bases and J by 0 bases, with 10 bases between them. CDR3 in amino acids: CASSPGYPNYGYTF. The CDR3 DNA reads as TGTGCCAGCAGCCCCGGGTACCCTAACTATGGCTACACCTTC.

This clone was counted once. The junction differs from germline at one of its ends, possibly a read error. The chain is built from TRBV28 and TRBJ2-5, with TRBD1 matching 7 bases. This CDR3 spans 14 amino acids. Germline lookup yields CDR1 MDHEN and CDR2 SYDVKM. The CDR3 bases are TGTGCCAGCAGTCGCGGACAGGTCCAAGAGACTCAGTACTTC. This sequence encodes CASSRGQVQETQYF.

This clone has only one observation. The chain carries TRBV9 and TRBJ2-1, with 10 positions matching TRBD2. The germline CDR1 and CDR2 sequences are SGDLS and YYNGEE. Trimming took 0 bases from V and 0 from J; bases not matched to a gene: 9. CDR3 length equals 19 residues. The CDR3 loop is CASSVGASGRPSSYNEQFF. For the CDR3, the DNA is TGTGCCAGCAGCGTAGGGGCTAGCGGGAGACCCAGCTCCTACAATGAGCAGTTCTTC.

This clone was picked up one time. The chain employs TRBV4-1 and TRBJ1-4, with a tentative D call TRBD1 (5 bases). CDR1 and CDR2 from the germline V gene are MGHRA and YSYEKL. This CDR3 has 16 residues. With 2 bases removed from V and 8 bases from J, the gap between germline ends came to 18 bases. The CDR3: CASSQQPGLASEKLFF. CDR3 DNA sequence: TGCGCCAGCAGCCAACAGCCGGGACTCGCATCGGAAAAACTGTTTTTT.

The chain recombines TRBV7-9 with TRBJ1-2, with unresolved D. CDR1 and CDR2 from the germline V gene are SEHNR and FQNEAQ (reference sequence). The CDR3 is made up of 12 amino acids. Trimming took off 4 bases at V and 10 bases at J, with 13 bases between the two ends. CDR3 in DNA: TGTGCCAGCAGCTCCCCAGCGATGGTCTACACCTTC. Its protein product is CASSSPAMVYTF.

To note about this clone: At one end the junction does not follow the germline gene, possibly because of a read error. V is TRBV7-9 and J is TRBJ1-2, with 7 bases aligning to TRBD1. The CDR3 is 16 residues long. From germline, CDR1 is SEHNR and CDR2 FQNEAQ (reference sequence). The CDR3 is CSSSSPIDRANYGYTF. CDR3 in DNA: TGTTCCAGCAGCTCACCAATCGACAGGGCCAACTATGGCTACACCTTC.

The chain links TRBV7-8 to TRBJ2-7; 8 bases line up with TRBD2. Per germline, CDR1 SGHVS and CDR2 FQNEAQ. The CDR3 loop spans 15 amino acids. The junction had 10 bases not matched to a gene; V was cut back by 6 bases and J by 3 bases. CDR3 in amino acids: CASSTEPGLGYEQYV. CDR3 coding DNA: TGTGCCAGCAGTACGGAACCGGGACTAGGCTACGAGCAGTACGTC.

Here the CDR3 reads CASSFRDWVGNSPYNEQFF. The DNA of the CDR3 is TGCGCCAGCAGCTTCCGGGACTGGGTGGGTAATAGTCCCTACAATGAGCAGTTCTTC. V gene TRBV5-1 combines with J gene TRBJ2-1; perhaps TRBD2 as D (6 bases). V lost 2 bases to trimming and J lost 2 bases, with 23 bases between them. This CDR3 is built from 19 residues. CDR1 and CDR2 from the germline V gene are SGHRS and YFSETQ.

The V gene is TRBV5-1, the J gene TRBJ2-3; a possible D gene is TRBD2 (6 bases). With 5 bases removed from V and 2 bases from J, the gap between germline ends came to 15 bases. The CDR3 loop spans 15 amino acids. Germline CDR1 and CDR2: SGHRS and YFSETQ. The CDR3 loop is CASSFSGVPTDTQYF. Here the CDR3 DNA reads TGCGCCAGCAGTTTTTCGGGGGTACCCACAGATACGCAGTATTTT.

This sequence joins TRBV13 and TRBJ2-7, with TRBD2 identical over 7 bases. The J segment lost 6 bases and the V segment lost 3 bases, leaving 8 bases of the junction unmatched. From germline, CDR1 is PRHDT and CDR2 FYEKMQ (reference sequence). The CDR3 contains 14 residues. The DNA of the CDR3 is TGTGCCAGCAGCTTCCTCGGGGGGAGTAGCGAGCAGTACTTC. It encodes CASSFLGGSSEQYF.

The CDR3 coding sequence is TGTGCCAGCAGTTGGGACAGGGTTAGTCAGCCCCAGCATTTT. It specifies CASSWDRVSQPQHF. The rearrangement joins TRBV6-1 to TRBJ1-5; 9 positions match TRBD1. The J segment lost 6 bases and the V segment lost 5 bases, leaving 5 bases of the junction unmatched. The germline V gene encodes CDR1 MNHNS and CDR2 SASEGT. The CDR3 has 14 amino acids.

V gene TRBV7-3 combines with J gene TRBJ2-7; 11 positions agree with TRBD1. V was clipped by 5 bases and J by 5 bases; unmatched bases: 8. The germline V gene has CDR1 SGHTA and CDR2 FQGTGA. The CDR3 runs 15 residues. The CDR3 DNA sequence: TGTGCCAGCAGCCCGTGGGACAGGGGGAAGGACGAGCAGTACTTC. The encoded protein is CASSPWDRGKDEQYF.

This chain joins TRBV7-7 and TRBJ2-7; TRBD2 might be the D (5 bases). The CDR3 sequence is 14 residues long. Trimming shortened V by 0 bases and J by 0 bases, and 6 bases separated the two germline ends. Germline V gives CDR1 SSHAT, CDR2 FNYEAQ (reference sequence). CDR3 amino acids: CASSLAEDSYEQYF. In DNA, the CDR3 is TGTGCCAGCAGCTTAGCGGAGGACTCCTACGAGCAGTACTTC.

This rearrangement joins TRBV5-1 to TRBJ1-1; the D gene is possibly TRBD1 (5 bases). Germline-derived CDR1 and CDR2 are SGHRS and YFSETQ. V was pared by 6 bases and J by 0 bases, with 12 bases between. CDR3 length: 14 amino acids. Here the CDR3 reads CASTSGAMNTEAFF. CDR3 coding DNA: TGCGCCAGCACCAGTGGGGCCATGAACACTGAAGCTTTCTTT.

This sequence joins TRBV5-8 and TRBJ1-2; 7 bases are a match to TRBD1. There are 17 residues in the CDR3. V was pared by 2 bases and J by 0 bases, with 10 bases of the junction left unmatched. The V gene's germline CDR1 is SGHTS and CDR2 YDEGEE. The CDR3 here is CASSFFRDSPANYGYTF. DNA for the CDR3: TGTGCCAGCAGCTTTTTCCGGGACAGCCCAGCTAACTATGGCTACACCTTC.

This clone appeared a few times. CDR3 residues: CASSSNLGGEQYV. The CDR3 DNA sequence: TGTGCCAGCAGCAGCAACCTAGGGGGCGAGCAGTACGTC. The gene calls are TRBV7-2 and TRBJ2-7, with TRBD1 as a possible D gene (6 bases). The CDR3 totals 13 residues. CDR1 and CDR2 (germline): SGHTA, FQGNSA. V was cut by 5 bases and J by 6 bases, with 14 bases left in between.